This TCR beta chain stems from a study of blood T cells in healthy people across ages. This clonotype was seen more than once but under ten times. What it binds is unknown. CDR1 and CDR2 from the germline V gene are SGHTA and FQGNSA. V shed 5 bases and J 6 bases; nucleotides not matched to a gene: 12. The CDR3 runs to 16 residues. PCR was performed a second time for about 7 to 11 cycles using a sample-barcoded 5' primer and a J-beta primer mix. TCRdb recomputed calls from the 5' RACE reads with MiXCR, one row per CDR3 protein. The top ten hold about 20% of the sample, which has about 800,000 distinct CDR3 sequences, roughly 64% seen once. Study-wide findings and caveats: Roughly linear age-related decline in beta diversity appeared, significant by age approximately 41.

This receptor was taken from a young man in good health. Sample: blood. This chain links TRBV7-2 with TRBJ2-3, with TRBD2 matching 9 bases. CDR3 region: CASSPSGDGSVDTQYF. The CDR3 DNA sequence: TGTGCCAGCAGCCCTAGCGGGGACGGATCGGTCGATACGCAGTATTTT.